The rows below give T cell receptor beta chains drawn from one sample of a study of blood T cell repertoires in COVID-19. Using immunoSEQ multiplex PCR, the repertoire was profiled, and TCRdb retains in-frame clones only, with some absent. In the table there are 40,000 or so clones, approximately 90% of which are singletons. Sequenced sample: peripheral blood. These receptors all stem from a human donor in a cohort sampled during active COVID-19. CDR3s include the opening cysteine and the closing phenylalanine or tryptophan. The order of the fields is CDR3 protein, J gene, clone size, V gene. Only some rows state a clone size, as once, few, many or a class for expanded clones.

CASSLMGQFYEQYF | TRBJ2-7 | - | TRBV5-1
CASSPGTSGTDTQYF | TRBJ2-3 | - | TRBV7-8
CASSPGLAGALYEQYF | TRBJ2-7 | - | TRBV27
CASSVEQGYGYTF | TRBJ1-2 | - | TRBV9
CASSPGGTRAYEQYF | TRBJ2-7 | - | TRBV5-1
CASSYKRSYEQYF | TRBJ2-7 | once | TRBV6-5
CASSYLETQYF | TRBJ2-5 | - | TRBV6-6
CAWSGGVAGRYEQYF | TRBJ2-7 | - | TRBV30
CASSPGQGGDEQFF | TRBJ2-1 | - | TRBV11-2
CASSPRVGSGNTIYF | TRBJ1-3 | - | TRBV9
CASSQGTRRSSYNEQFF | TRBJ2-1 | - | TRBV4-1
CASSRDFGNQPQHF | TRBJ1-5 | - | TRBV6-5
CASAGGSVTGELFF | TRBJ2-2 | - | TRBV12-5
CASSQDQTSGAKYF | TRBJ2-7 | - | TRBV4-3
CASIRTGSWDEQFF | TRBJ2-1 | - | TRBV28
CASSIGTGDYGYTF | TRBJ1-2 | - | TRBV19
CASVGLPFQAFF | TRBJ1-1 | - | TRBV27
CASSLAGGFQTRKNIQYF | TRBJ2-4 | - | TRBV7-2
CASSLVLLAGGISGANVLTF | TRBJ2-6 | - | TRBV5-1
CASSGGGGPGTEAFF | TRBJ1-1 | once | TRBV9
CASSPTSGSGVDTQYF | TRBJ2-3 | - | TRBV7-9
CASSEGSLPLEQYF | TRBJ2-7 | once | TRBV6-1
CASSLVRRGAFTDTQYF | TRBJ2-3 | - | TRBV5-1
CASSQVGLAGAYEQYF | TRBJ2-7 | - | TRBV14
CASSGGQKAFF | TRBJ1-1 | - | TRBV25-1
CASSQGTGTGARYEQYF | TRBJ2-7 | once | TRBV4-3
CASTLRVNYGYTF | TRBJ1-2 | - | TRBV5-4
CASSQRGSNQPQHF | TRBJ1-5 | - | TRBV3-1/TRBV3-2
CASSELNQPQHF | TRBJ1-5 | few | TRBV6-1
CASSVGGAAYQPQHF | TRBJ1-5 | - | TRBV9
CASSLGLETGELFF | TRBJ2-2 | - | TRBV7-9
CASSTPNGQVQEDTQYF | TRBJ2-3 | - | TRBV25-1
CASSPGSTNQPQHF | TRBJ1-5 | - | TRBV2
CATSDPGTGNRAEQYF | TRBJ2-7 | - | TRBV24-1
CASRETGAGEQYF | TRBJ2-7 | - | TRBV12-3/TRBV12-4
CASSLRESTDTQYF | TRBJ2-3 | - | TRBV5-1
CASSPSLESPLHF | TRBJ1-6 | - | TRBV18
CASSSKQSGTGKNYGYTF | TRBJ1-2 | - | TRBV7-9
CASRIDRGNTGELFF | TRBJ2-2 | - | TRBV2
CASSTRLSGAYEQYF | TRBJ2-7 | - | TRBV19
CASSIKAGGSSYNEQFF | TRBJ2-1 | - | TRBV19
CASSFGTGGNTIYF | TRBJ1-3 | - | TRBV5-6
CASSLKLAGGPETQYF | TRBJ2-5 | - | TRBV7-2
CASSQNRGLGQPQHF | TRBJ1-5 | - | TRBV4-1
CASRGPGGNTEAFF | TRBJ1-1 | - | TRBV6-6
CASSEGAVGGNQPQHF | TRBJ1-5 | few | TRBV6-1
CASSPRGQGFYGYTF | TRBJ1-2 | - | TRBV11-2
CAIRLAPNNEQFF | TRBJ2-1 | - | TRBV10-3
CASSPPLAKNIQYF | TRBJ2-4 | once | TRBV5-4
CASSSRIPGQGNEKLFF | TRBJ1-4 | - | TRBV7-9